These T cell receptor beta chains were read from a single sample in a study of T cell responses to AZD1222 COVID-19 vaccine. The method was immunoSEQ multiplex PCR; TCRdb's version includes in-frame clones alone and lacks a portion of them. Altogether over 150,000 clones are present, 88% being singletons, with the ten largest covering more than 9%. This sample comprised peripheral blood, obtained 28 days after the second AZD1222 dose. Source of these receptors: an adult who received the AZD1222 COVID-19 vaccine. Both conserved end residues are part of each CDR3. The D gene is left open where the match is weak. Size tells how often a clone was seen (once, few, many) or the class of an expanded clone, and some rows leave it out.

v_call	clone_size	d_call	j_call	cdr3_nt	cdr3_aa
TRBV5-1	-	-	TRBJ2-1	TGCGCCAGCAATTTAGGTTTCTCCTACAATGAGCAGTTCTTC	CASNLGFSYNEQFF
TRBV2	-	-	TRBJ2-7	TGTGCCAGCAGGGCCGACAGATTTCTCTACGAGCAGTACTTC	CASRADRFLYEQYF
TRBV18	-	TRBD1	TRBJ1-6	TGTGCCAGCTCGCCGGGACAGGGAAATTCACCCCTCCACTTT	CASSPGQGNSPLHF
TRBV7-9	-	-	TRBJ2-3	TGTGCCAGCATTCCCTTGGGGTTTGATACGCAGTATTTT	CASIPLGFDTQYF
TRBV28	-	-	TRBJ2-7	TGTGCCAGCAGTTTCTTCCCGGGACCCTACGAGCAGTACTTC	CASSFFPGPYEQYF
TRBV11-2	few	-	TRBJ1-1	TGTGCCAGCAGCTTAGATCTGGTGTGGACTGAAGCTTTCTTT	CASSLDLVWTEAFF
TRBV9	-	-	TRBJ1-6	TGTGCCAGCACCATGGGCCTGTGGAATTCACCCCTCCACTTT	CASTMGLWNSPLHF
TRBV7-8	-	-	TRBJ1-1	TGTGCCAGCAGCCCCCGGGCCACGAACACTGAAGCTTTCTTT	CASSPRATNTEAFF
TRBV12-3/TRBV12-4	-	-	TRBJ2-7	TGTGCCAGCAGTTTAGGCACTCCCGGGGAGCAGTACTTC	CASSLGTPGEQYF
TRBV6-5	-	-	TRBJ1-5	TGTGCCAGCTCGATACAACCCCACCAGCCCCAGCATTTT	CASSIQPHQPQHF
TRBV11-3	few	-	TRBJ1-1	TGTGCCAGCAGCAGCCGGGACGGGAGGAACACTGAAGCTTTCTTT	CASSSRDGRNTEAFF
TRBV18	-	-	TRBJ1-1	TGTGCCAGCTCACCAGACTTGAACACTGAAGCTTTCTTT	CASSPDLNTEAFF
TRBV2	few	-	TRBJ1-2	TGTGCCAGCAGTGAACGGGCAGCTAACTATGGCTACACCTTC	CASSERAANYGYTF
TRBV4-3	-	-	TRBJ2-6	TGCGCCAGCAGCATGGAGGCGGCCCTGGGCGCCAACGTCCTGACTTTC	CASSMEAALGANVLTF
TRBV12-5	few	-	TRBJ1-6	TGTGCTAGTGGTCTAGGGGAGGTGGATTCACCCCTCCACTTT	CASGLGEVDSPLHF
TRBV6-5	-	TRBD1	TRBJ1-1	TGTGCCAGCTCTAGGGGGCGGACTGAAGCTTTCTTT	CASSRGRTEAFF
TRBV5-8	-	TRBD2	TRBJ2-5	TGTGCCAGCAGCTCCCAAACCGGGACCGGGGGGTCAGAGACCCAGTACTTC	CASSSQTGTGGSETQYF
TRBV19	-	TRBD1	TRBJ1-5	TGTGCCAGTAGTATCCCAGGGGGCTTTACTCAGCCCCAGCATTTT	CASSIPGGFTQPQHF
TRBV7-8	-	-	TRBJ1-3	TGTGCCAGCAGCTTAGTAAGGCGGTCCCTCTCTGGAAACACCATATATTTT	CASSLVRRSLSGNTIYF
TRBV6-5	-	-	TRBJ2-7	TGTGCCAGCAGTAACACTGCGCCCTACGAGCAGTACTTC	CASSNTAPYEQYF
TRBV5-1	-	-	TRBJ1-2	TGCGCCAGCAGCTTGGTTGGAGATGGCTACACCTTC	CASSLVGDGYTF
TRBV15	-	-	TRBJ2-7	TGTGCCACCAGCAGATTAGGGGCTCGATCCTACGAGCAGTACTTC	CATSRLGARSYEQYF
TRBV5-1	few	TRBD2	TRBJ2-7	TGCGCCAGCAGCCCCCCCACGGCGGGGGGCGAGTCCTACGAGCAGTACTTC	CASSPPTAGGESYEQYF
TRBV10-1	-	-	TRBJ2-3	TGCGCCAGCAGTGATAGGAGGGGGGAAGATACGCAGTATTTT	CASSDRRGEDTQYF
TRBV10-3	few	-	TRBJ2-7	TGTGCCATCAGTGGGGACGGATTCTACGAGCAGTACTTC	CAISGDGFYEQYF
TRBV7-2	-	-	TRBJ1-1	TGTGCCAGCAGGGTAGGGTCCGGGAGGAACACTGAAGCTTTCTTT	CASRVGSGRNTEAFF
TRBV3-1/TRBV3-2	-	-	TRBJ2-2	TGTGCCAGCAGCCAAGACGCAGGGCCGAACACCGGGGAGCTGTTTTTT	CASSQDAGPNTGELFF
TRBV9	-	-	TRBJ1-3	TGTGCCAGCAGCGTAGGGACAGCCCTCTCTGGAAACACCATATATTTT	CASSVGTALSGNTIYF
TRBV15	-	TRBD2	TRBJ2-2	TGTGCCACCCAGCGGGGGAAGGGCGCCGGGGAGCTGTTTTTT	CATQRGKGAGELFF
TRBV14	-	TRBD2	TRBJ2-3	TGTGCCAGCAGCCCTCGACTAGCGGGGTATACAGATACGCAGTATTTT	CASSPRLAGYTDTQYF
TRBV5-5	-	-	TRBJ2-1	TGTGCCAGCAGCTTGGAAGCAGGGAGCTCCTACAATGAGCAGTTCTTC	CASSLEAGSSYNEQFF
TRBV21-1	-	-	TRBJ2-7	TGTGCCAGCAGCAACTGGGACAGCTACGAGCAGTACTTC	CASSNWDSYEQYF
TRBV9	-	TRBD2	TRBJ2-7	TGTGCCAGCAGCGTTAGCGGGGGGACCTACGAGCAGTACTTC	CASSVSGGTYEQYF
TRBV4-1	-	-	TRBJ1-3	TGCGCCAGCAGCCAACAACAGGGAAACACCATATATTTT	CASSQQQGNTIYF
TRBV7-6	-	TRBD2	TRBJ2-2	TGTGCCAGCAGCCCGGGACTAGCGGGGAGAACCGGGGAGCTGTTTTTT	CASSPGLAGRTGELFF
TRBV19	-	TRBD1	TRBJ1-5	TGTGCCAGCTCAGGGGGCGCGATGGGTCAGCCCCAGCATTTT	CASSGGAMGQPQHF
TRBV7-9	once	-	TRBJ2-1	TGTGCCAGCAGCCCAATGAGCAGTTCGGTCGGGCAGTTCTTC	CASSPMSSSVGQFF
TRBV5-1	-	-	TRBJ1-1	TGCGCCAGCAGCTTGGTGGGGGCGCTTGCTGAAGCTTTCTTT	CASSLVGALAEAFF
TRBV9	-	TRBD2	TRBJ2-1	TGTGCCAGCAGCGTAGCTTCGAGGGCGGGGGACTCCTACAATGAGCAGTTCTTC	CASSVASRAGDSYNEQFF
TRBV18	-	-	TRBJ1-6	TGTGCCAGCGCGGTGACAGTCGGTTCACCCCTCCACTTT	CASAVTVGSPLHF
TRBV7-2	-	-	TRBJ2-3	TGTGCCAGCAGCTTAGCTCTGAGCACAGATACGCAGTATTTT	CASSLALSTDTQYF
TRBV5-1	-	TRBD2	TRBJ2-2	TGCGCCAGCAGCTTGGCCCTAAGCGGGGGGGCCGGGGAGCTGTTTTTT	CASSLALSGGAGELFF
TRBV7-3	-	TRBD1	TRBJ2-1	TGTGCCAGCAGCCCACAGGGGACCTACAATGAGCAGTTCTTC	CASSPQGTYNEQFF
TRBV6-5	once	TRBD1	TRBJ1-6	TGTGCCAGCAGGCCCGGACAGGGACGGATTTCACCCCTCCACTTT	CASRPGQGRISPLHF
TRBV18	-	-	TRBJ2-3	TGTGCCAGCTCGAGGCGGGTAAGCACAGATACGCAGTATTTT	CASSRRVSTDTQYF
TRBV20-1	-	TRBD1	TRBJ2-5	TGCAGTGCTAGTCCGAGCATAGACAGGGGTCAAGAGACCCAGTACTTC	CSASPSIDRGQETQYF
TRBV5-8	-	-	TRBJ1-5	TGTGCCAGCAGCTTGAGAGATCAGCCCCAGCATTTT	CASSLRDQPQHF
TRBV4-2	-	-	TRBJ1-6	TGTGCCAGCAGCCAAGATCACGGGTCTTCACCCCTCCACTTT	CASSQDHGSSPLHF
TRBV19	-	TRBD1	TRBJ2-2	TGTGCCAGTAGTCCGGACAGGGTGTCAGGCGGGGAGCTGTTTTTT	CASSPDRVSGGELFF